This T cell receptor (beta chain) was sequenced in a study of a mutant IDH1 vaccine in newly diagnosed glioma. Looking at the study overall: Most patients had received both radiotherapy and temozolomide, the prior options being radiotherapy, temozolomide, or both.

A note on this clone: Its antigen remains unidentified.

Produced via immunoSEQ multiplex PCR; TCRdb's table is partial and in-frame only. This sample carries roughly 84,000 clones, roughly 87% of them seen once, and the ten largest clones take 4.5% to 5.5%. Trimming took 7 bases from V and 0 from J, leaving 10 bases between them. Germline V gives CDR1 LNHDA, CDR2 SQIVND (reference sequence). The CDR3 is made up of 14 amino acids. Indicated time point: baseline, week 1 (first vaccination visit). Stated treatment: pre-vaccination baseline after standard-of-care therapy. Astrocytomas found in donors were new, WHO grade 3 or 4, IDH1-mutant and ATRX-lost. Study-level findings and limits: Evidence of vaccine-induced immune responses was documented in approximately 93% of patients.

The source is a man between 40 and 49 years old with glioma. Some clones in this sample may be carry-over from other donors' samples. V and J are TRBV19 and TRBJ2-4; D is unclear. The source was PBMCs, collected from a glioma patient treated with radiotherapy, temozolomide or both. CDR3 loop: CASKQELAKNIQYF. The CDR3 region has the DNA TGTGCCAGTAAGCAAGAACTAGCCAAAAACATTCAGTACTTC.